This T cell receptor (beta chain) derives from a study of siplizumab effects on memory and regulatory T cells. In regard to this clone: Its specificity is not known.

Study-level points and caveats: Unstimulated subsets were the mapping target of only a minor fraction of alloreactive clones.

The protocol was immunoSEQ multiplex PCR, while the TCRdb copy is restricted to in-frame clones and leaves out a portion. In the table there are fewer than 120,000 clones, roughly 92% of which are singletons. Per the germline V gene, CDR1 is SNHLY and CDR2 is FYNNEI. V was clipped by 6 bases and J by 0 bases; unmatched bases: 6. There are 15 residues in the CDR3. The origin of this receptor is a human donor in good health. The V call is TRBV2, the J call TRBJ2-7, with TRBD2 identical over 9 bases. The sample was CD4+ T cells sorted from blood. In DNA, the CDR3 is TGTGCCAGCAGCTTAGCGGGGGAAATCTCCTACGAGCAGTACTTC. It encodes CASSLAGEISYEQYF.